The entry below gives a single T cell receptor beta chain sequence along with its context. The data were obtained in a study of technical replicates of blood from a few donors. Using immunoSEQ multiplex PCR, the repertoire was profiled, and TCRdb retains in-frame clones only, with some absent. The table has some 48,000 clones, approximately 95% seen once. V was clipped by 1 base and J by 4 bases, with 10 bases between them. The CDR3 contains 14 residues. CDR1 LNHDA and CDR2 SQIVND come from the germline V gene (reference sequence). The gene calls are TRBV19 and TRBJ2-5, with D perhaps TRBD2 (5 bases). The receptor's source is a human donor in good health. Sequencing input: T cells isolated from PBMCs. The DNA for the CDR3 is TGTGCCAGTAGTATAGTGGGAGAGGTAGAGACCCAGTACTTC. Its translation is CASSIVGEVETQYF. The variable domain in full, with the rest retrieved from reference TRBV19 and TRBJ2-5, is DGGITQSPKYLFRKEGQNVTLSCEQNLNHDAMYWYRQDPGQGLRLIYYSQIVNDFQKGDIAEGYSVSREKKESFPLTVTSAQKNPTAFYLCASSIVGEVETQYFGPGTRLLVL.